The 7 T cell receptor beta chains below all came from one sample that was sequenced in a study of cytomegalovirus exposure and HLA in healthy donors. A multiplex PCR was run with 60 Vbeta primers and 13 Jbeta primers. The assay was immunoSEQ multiplex PCR, and TCRdb's table has in-frame clones only and misses some. The sample includes roughly 130,000 clones, approximately 74% of them seen just once. Material: PBMCs. The receptors shown here come from a man younger than 35 in good health and CMV-seropositive.

The gene calls are TRBV5-4 and TRBJ2-2, with 7 nucleotides matching TRBD2. Germline lookup yields CDR1 SGHNT and CDR2 YYREEE (reference sequence). V was clipped by 4 bases and J by 6 bases; unmatched bases: 12. The CDR3 is 16 amino acids. CDR3 residues: CASSPGLERGAGELFF. The CDR3 DNA reads TGTGCCAGCAGCCCCGGACTAGAAAGAGGGGCCGGGGAGCTGTTTTTT.

This clone was observed once. The chain couples TRBV7-2 to TRBJ1-2; maybe TRBD1 (6 bases). Deletions cut 5 bases from V and 6 bases from J, with 19 bases between. The germline CDR1 and CDR2 sequences are SGHTA and FQGNSA. The CDR3 is 15 residues long. The CDR3 region is CASSRQVDRIDGYTF. CDR3 in DNA: TGTGCCAGCAGCCGCCAAGTGGACAGAATCGATGGCTACACCTTC.

This clone was seen a handful of times. V usage is TRBV7-2 and J usage is TRBJ1-4; 9 bases map to TRBD1. Per the germline V gene, CDR1 is SGHTA and CDR2 is FQGNSA. V was clipped by 5 bases and J by 10 bases; unmatched bases: 8. The CDR3 sequence is 14 residues long. CDR3 DNA sequence: TGTGCCAGCAGCCTTGGGACAGGGTGGCGAAAACTGTTTTTT. As protein: CASSLGTGWRKLFF. Supplemented by reference TRBV7-2 and TRBJ1-4, the full variable domain reads GAGVSQSPSNKVTEKGKDVELRCDPISGHTALYWYRQSLGQGLEFLIYFQGNSAPDKSGLPSDRFSAERTGGSVSTLTIQRTQQEDSAVYLCASSLGTGWRKLFFGSGTQLSVL.

The rearrangement links TRBV18 to TRBJ2-7, with 12 bases identical to TRBD1. This CDR3 contains 16 residues. CDR1 is KGHSH and CDR2 is LQKENI in the germline V gene. V gave up 3 bases and J gave up 0 bases; unmatched junction bases: 3. The CDR3 nucleotides read TGTGCCAGCTCACCGGGGACAGGGGGCCTCTCCTACGAGCAGTACTTC. Translating it yields CASSPGTGGLSYEQYF.

This chain uses TRBV29-1 with TRBJ1-3; possible D gene TRBD1, 5 bases. Germline V gives CDR1 SQVTM, CDR2 ANQGSEA. CDR3 length: 15 residues. Between the trimmed V and J ends, which lost 4 bases and 0 bases, there was a span of 13 bases. The chain's CDR3 is CSVAQTASSGNTIYF. The CDR3 DNA is TGCAGCGTTGCCCAGACAGCCAGCTCTGGAAACACCATATATTTT. Together with reference TRBV29-1 and TRBJ1-3, the CDR3 gives the full variable domain: SAVISQKPSRDICQRGTSLTIQCQVDSQVTMMFWYRQQPGQSLTLIATANQGSEATYESGFVIDKFPISRPNLTFSTLTVSNMSPEDSSIYLCSVAQTASSGNTIYFGEGSWLTVV.

The chain couples TRBV20-1 to TRBJ1-1; D perhaps matches TRBD1 (5 bases). V gave up 6 bases and J gave up 6 bases, with 11 bases separating them. Germline CDR1 is DFQATT and CDR2 is SNEGSKA (reference sequence). The length of the CDR3 is 11 residues. CDR3 residues: CSAAAGPEAFF. The CDR3 DNA sequence: TGCAGTGCCGCTGCAGGGCCTGAAGCTTTCTTT.

The chain employs TRBV12-5 and TRBJ2-2; 7 bases match TRBD1. This CDR3 region has 14 residues. Looked up from germline, CDR1 is LGHNT and CDR2 is FRNRAP. V gave up 1 base and J gave up 11 bases; unmatched junction bases: 7. CDR3 protein: CASGLGDSRSELFF. As DNA, the CDR3 is TGTGCTAGTGGTTTGGGGGACAGTCGTTCAGAGCTGTTTTTT.